One sample yielded the 14 T cell receptor beta chains listed below, sequenced in a study of T-cell memory formation after mild COVID-19. TCRdb processed the 5' RACE reads anew with MiXCR; each CDR3 protein has one entry. The sample holds 210,000 or so distinct CDR3 sequences, under 30% seen once. Material: PBMCs or a T cell subset sorted from them (not recorded which). These receptors were taken from an adult woman who had mild COVID-19 (a few samples of this study predate the infection). Cell type and time point are not known.

This clonotype has only a few counts. This chain connects TRBV20-1 to TRBJ2-1; possible D gene TRBD2, 6 bases. The CDR3 covers 12 residues. Germline assignment: CDR1 DFQATT and CDR2 SNEGSKA (reference sequence). With 6 bases removed from V and 5 bases from J, the gap between germline ends came to 11 bases. The CDR3 bases are TGCAGTGCAGTGCGGGGCCACAATGAGCAGTTCTTC. Its translation is CSAVRGHNEQFF.

Only a few counts were recorded for this clonotype. The gene calls are TRBV6-5 and TRBJ1-5; no firm D call. V shed 6 bases and J shed 4 bases, with 13 bases lying between them. From germline, CDR1 is MNHEY and CDR2 SVGAGI. The CDR3 is 14 amino acids. This chain's CDR3 is CASRSRGPNQPQHF. The CDR3 nucleotides are TGTGCCAGCAGATCTAGAGGACCGAATCAGCCCCAGCATTTT.

The J gene is TRBJ2-2, the V gene TRBV7-2; 8 bases map to TRBD2. Germline CDR1 is SGHTA and CDR2 is FQGNSA. This CDR3 has 15 amino acids. Trimming removed 5 bases from V and 3 bases from J; junction bases left unmatched: 5. CDR3 amino acids: CASSRIAGYTGELFF. For the CDR3, the DNA is TGTGCCAGCAGCAGGATAGCGGGGTACACCGGGGAGCTGTTTTTT. Combining the CDR3 with reference TRBV7-2 and TRBJ2-2 gives the whole variable domain GAGVSQSPSNKVTEKGKDVELRCDPISGHTALYWYRQSLGQGLEFLIYFQGNSAPDKSGLPSDRFSAERTGGSVSTLTIQRTQQEDSAVYLCASSRIAGYTGELFFGEGSRLTVL.

V is TRBV11-2 and J is TRBJ1-1; the match to TRBD1 covers 7 bases. The CDR3 covers 15 residues. Looked up from germline, CDR1 is SGHAT and CDR2 is FQNNGV. J gave up 1 base and V 5 bases, and 7 bases lay outside the gene matches. The DNA for the CDR3 is TGTGCCAGCAGCACCCGGGACAGCAGGAACACTGAAGCTTTCTTT. Protein: CASSTRDSRNTEAFF.

V gene TRBV29-1 combines with J gene TRBJ2-1, with D hard to call. The germline V and J ends were trimmed by 6 bases and 5 bases, with 5 bases remaining between them. Germline V lookup: CDR1 SQVTM, CDR2 ANQGSEA. This CDR3 spans 10 amino acids. The CDR3 sequence is CSVRDNEQFF. The DNA of the CDR3 is TGCAGCGTCCGGGACAATGAGCAGTTCTTC.

The chain joins TRBV4-3 to TRBJ2-7, with D tentatively TRBD1 (6 bases). With 4 bases removed from V and 3 bases from J, the gap between germline ends came to 16 bases. CDR1 is LGHNA, CDR2 YSLEER, per germline. CDR3 size: 15 residues. In DNA form, the CDR3 reads TGCGCCAGCAGCCCGACCGGGACAAGCGACTACGAGCAGTACTTC. As protein: CASSPTGTSDYEQYF.

The chain links TRBV6-2 or TRBV6-3 to TRBJ2-3; D is unresolved. The CDR3 covers 15 residues. V was shortened by 2 bases and J by 0 bases, with 9 bases between the two germline ends. Germline values: CDR1 MNHEY, CDR2 SVGEGT. CDR3 coding DNA: TGTGCCAGCAGTTACGGCCGAGCAAGCACAGATACGCAGTATTTT. It encodes CASSYGRASTDTQYF.

The V gene is TRBV4-2, the J gene TRBJ2-6, with 10 bases matching TRBD2. In germline, CDR1 is LGHNA, CDR2 YNFKEQ. This CDR3 has 16 residues. V was pared by 4 bases and J by 4 bases, with 4 bases of the junction left unmatched. The DNA for the CDR3 is TGTGCCAGCAGCCCAGCGGGAGGGCCCGGGGCCAACGTCCTGACTTTC. Translated, it gives CASSPAGGPGANVLTF.

This chain links TRBV7-9 with TRBJ1-1; D gene uncertain. CDR3 size: 13 residues. The germline gives CDR1 SEHNR, CDR2 FQNEAQ (reference sequence). The germline V and J ends were trimmed by 5 bases and 1 base, with 8 bases remaining between them. CDR3 sequence: CASSEMWNTEAFF. CDR3 nucleotides: TGTGCCAGCAGCGAGATGTGGAACACTGAAGCTTTCTTT.

The rearrangement uses TRBV5-1 and TRBJ1-3; TRBD1 agrees at 12 bases. The CDR3 is made up of 16 amino acids. The V segment lost 3 bases and the J segment 0 bases; nucleotides outside the gene matches: 1. The germline gives CDR1 SGHRS, CDR2 YFSETQ. For the CDR3, the DNA is TGCGCCAGCAGCTCGGGACAGGGGGCCTCTGGAAACACCATATATTTT. Translating gives CASSSGQGASGNTIYF.

There are a few counts of this clonotype. V is TRBV28 and J is TRBJ1-1; no reliable D call. Per the germline V gene, CDR1 is MDHEN and CDR2 is SYDVKM. The ends were cut back, 6 bases at V and 4 bases at J, with 9 bases in the middle. This CDR3 region has 12 residues. DNA of the CDR3: TGTGCCAGCAGAGACTATAGCACTGAAGCTTTCTTT. It codes for CASRDYSTEAFF.

The rearrangement uses TRBV3-1 and TRBJ1-2; unclear D gene. V lost 4 bases, J lost 0 bases, and 9 bases lay in between. This CDR3 spans 14 amino acids. Germline V lookup: CDR1 LGHDT, CDR2 YNNKEL (reference sequence). DNA for the CDR3: TGTGCCAGCAGCCCGCCGCCGTCTAACTATGGCTACACCTTC. Its protein product is CASSPPPSNYGYTF.

In nucleotides, the CDR3 is TGTGCCACCTCGGGGACAGGCAATCAGCCCCAGCATTTT. As protein: CATSGTGNQPQHF. This chain joins TRBV2 and TRBJ1-5; 7 nucleotides agree with TRBD1. This CDR3 comprises 13 residues. CDR1 and CDR2 from the germline V gene are SNHLY and FYNNEI. J gave up 2 bases and V 10 bases, and 5 bases lay outside the gene matches.

The V gene is TRBV7-6, the J gene TRBJ2-1; unclear D gene. The germline V gene encodes CDR1 SGHVS and CDR2 FNYEAQ. This CDR3 has 15 amino acids. The V and J ends lost 8 bases and 0 bases respectively, with 14 bases between them. In nucleotides, the CDR3 is TGTGCCAGCTCCCCCAAGACAAGCTCCTACAATGAGCAGTTCTTC. Its protein product is CASSPKTSSYNEQFF.